This entry describes one TCR beta chain. Its antigen is unknown. The table came from immunoSEQ multiplex PCR; TCRdb's copy has only in-frame clones and leaves some out. The table has around 2,000,000 clones, about 95% seen once. The CDR3 is 13 amino acids. Between the trimmed V and J ends, which lost 4 bases and 0 bases, there was a span of 10 bases. Germline CDR1 reads GTSNPN; CDR2 reads SVGIG (reference sequence). Terminally differentiated effector memory CD45RA+ cells were excluded by CCR7 positive selection of CD45RO-negative cells. These data are taken from a study of shared clonotypes between healthy human individuals. Study-wide points: The study found roughly 5% of naive CD4 clonotypes shared across four donors.

The source is a man aged 18-30 years in good health. The V gene is TRBV30, the J gene TRBJ2-7, with a weak D call TRBD1 (5 bases). Sequencing used naive CD8+ T cells sorted from blood. The CDR3 reads CAWIGATSYEQYF. The CDR3 DNA reads TGTGCCTGGATAGGGGCCACCTCCTACGAGCAGTACTTC.